This is a list of T cell receptor beta chains from one sample in a study of T cell repertoires in aging, cancer and after chemotherapy. TCRdb used MiXCR to reprocess the multiplex PCR reads, holding one entry per CDR3 protein. The repertoire consists of around 2,500 distinct CDR3 sequences, with about 32% occurring once and the leading ten covering roughly 30%. Specimen: blood. These receptors were taken from a human donor with a solid tumor. Each CDR3 is given with its conserved first and last residue. D genes are given only for firm matches. The size of a clone is reported for some rows only, either as once, few or many, or as a class for expanded clones.

v_call,j_call,clone_size,d_call,cdr3_aa,cdr3_nt
TRBV6-6,TRBJ2-7,medium-sized,TRBD1,CASSLAGGRSSYEQYF,TGTGCCAGCAGCCTCGCAGGGGGCCGGAGCTCCTACGAGCAGTACTTC
TRBV6-1,TRBJ2-7,medium-sized,TRBD2,CASSRTSGSYEQYF,TGTGCCAGCAGCCGGACTAGCGGGAGTTACGAGCAGTACTTC
TRBV30,TRBJ1-2,few,NA,CAWTPGWAGYTF,TGTGCCTGGACCCCCGGGTGGGCTGGCTACACCTTC
TRBV7-2,TRBJ1-1,NA,TRBD1,CASAMNGQGATAFF,TGTGCCAGCGCCATGAACGGACAGGGGGCCACAGCTTTCTTT
TRBV19,TRBJ2-3,NA,NA,CATRRGQNSDTQYF,TGTGCCACCCGGAGGGGACAGAACTCAGATACGCAGTATTTT
TRBV29-1,TRBJ1-3,large,NA,CSVGAGNTIYF,TGCAGCGTGGGCGCTGGAAACACCATATATTTT
TRBV5-6,TRBJ1-6,NA,NA,CASSPEINSPLHF,TGTGCCAGCAGCCCCGAAATTAATTCACCCCTCCACTTT
TRBV20-1,TRBJ1-2,NA,NA,CSARTGLHGYTF,TGCAGTGCTAGGACAGGACTCCATGGCTACACCTTC
TRBV7-9,TRBJ2-7,few,NA,CASSLASLSYEQYF,TGTGCCAGCAGCTTAGCCTCCCTCTCCTACGAGCAGTACTTC
TRBV5-6,TRBJ1-2,NA,NA,CASRVRGANYGYTF,TGTGCCAGCAGAGTCCGGGGAGCTAACTATGGCTACACCTTC
TRBV6-5,TRBJ1-1,NA,NA,CASSPSGAPGIAFF,TGTGCCAGCAGCCCTTCTGGGGCCCCGGGGATCGCTTTCTTT
TRBV6-5,TRBJ1-3,medium-sized,TRBD1,CASSDREVYGNTIYF,TGTGCCAGCAGTGACAGGGAGGTTTATGGAAACACCATATATTTT
TRBV5-6,TRBJ2-5,few,NA,CASSLQETQYF,TGTGCCAGCAGCTTACAAGAGACCCAGTACTTC
TRBV30,TRBJ2-2,medium-sized,NA,CAWARGGLNTGELFF,TGTGCCTGGGCCCGAGGGGGACTAAACACCGGGGAGCTGTTTTTT
TRBV19,TRBJ1-6,NA,NA,CASSIAGQRNSPLHF,TGTGCCAGTAGTATAGCGGGGCAGAGGAATTCACCCCTCCACTTT
TRBV19,TRBJ2-7,few,TRBD1,CASSDRGGRYEQYF,TGTGCCAGTAGCGACAGGGGGGGAAGGTACGAGCAGTACTTC
TRBV6-2/TRBV6-3,TRBJ2-3,NA,TRBD1,CASSYGRGLADTQYF,TGTGCCAGCAGTTACGGCAGGGGGCTCGCAGATACGCAGTATTTT
TRBV29-1,TRBJ2-3,medium-sized,TRBD1,CSVAGQAGEDTQYF,TGCAGCGTTGCGGGACAGGCAGGGGAAGATACGCAGTATTTT
TRBV6-5,TRBJ2-1,few,TRBD1,CASSKGQGYNEQFF,TGTGCCAGCAGTAAGGGACAGGGTTACAATGAGCAGTTCTTC
TRBV7-9,TRBJ2-5,NA,NA,CASSLINGSIETQYF,TGTGCCAGCAGCTTAATCAACGGGAGCATCGAGACCCAGTACTTC
TRBV28,TRBJ1-1,NA,NA,CASRLRATRSTEAFF,TGTGCCAGCAGACTCCGGGCCACTAGGAGCACTGAAGCTTTCTTT
TRBV7-9,TRBJ1-6,NA,NA,CASSFPGLNSPLHF,TGTGCCAGCAGCTTTCCCGGCCTTAATTCACCCCTCCACTTT
TRBV6-5,TRBJ2-2,NA,TRBD2,CASSYTQRLAGHTGELFF,TGTGCCAGCAGTTACACTCAAAGACTAGCGGGTCACACCGGGGAGCTGTTTTTT
TRBV6-5,TRBJ2-3,large,NA,CATQPGGTDTQYF,TGTGCCACCCAGCCCGGAGGAACAGATACGCAGTATTTT